Presented here are 13 T cell receptor beta chains from one specimen sequenced in a study of cytomegalovirus exposure and HLA in healthy donors. Primers: 60 Vbeta forward and 13 Jbeta reverse. Assay: immunoSEQ multiplex PCR; the TCRdb copy retains only in-frame clones and omits some. The data contain about 160,000 clones, 77% of them seen just once; the ten biggest clones take up 1.6%. Sequenced: PBMCs. These receptors were taken from a woman aged 25 to 45 in good health and CMV-seronegative.

The V and J genes are TRBV7-8 and TRBJ2-1; D not certain. The CDR3 loop spans 14 amino acids. Germline CDR1 reads SGHVS; CDR2 reads FQNEAQ. V lost 1 base and J lost 3, with 7 bases in between. The CDR3 sequence is CASSLVGSYNEQFF. The CDR3 DNA sequence: TGTGCCAGCAGCTTAGTTGGCAGCTACAATGAGCAGTTCTTC.

CDR3 residues: CASSLRLGRVNEKLFF. CDR3 nucleotide sequence: TGCGCCAGCAGCTTGCGTCTAGGCAGGGTAAATGAAAAACTGTTTTTT. The gene calls are TRBV5-1 and TRBJ1-4; perhaps TRBD1 as D (5 bases). Germline V gives CDR1 SGHRS, CDR2 YFSETQ. This CDR3 has 16 amino acids. V gave up 1 base and J gave up 5 bases, with 15 bases separating them.

This clone was detected once. The V and J genes are TRBV11-2 and TRBJ2-1; 10 bases match TRBD2. This CDR3 is built from 14 residues. V dropped 10 bases and J dropped 5; count of bases not matched to a gene: 8. Germline V lookup: CDR1 SGHAT, CDR2 FQNNGV. For the CDR3, the DNA is TGTGCCACCCATCCGCTAGCGGGGGACAATGAGCAGTTCTTC. Protein: CATHPLAGDNEQFF.

This clone was seen only once. Written as DNA, the CDR3 is TGTGCCAGCAGTTCGAGCGGGAGCTACAATGAGCAGTTCTTC. It specifies CASSSSGSYNEQFF. The chain recombines TRBV27 with TRBJ2-1; 8 nucleotides align to TRBD2. V shed 4 bases, J shed 3 bases, and the junction held 2 bases outside the gene matches. The CDR3 runs 14 residues. Germline V gene sequence: CDR1 MNHEY, CDR2 SMNVEV (reference sequence).

The J gene is TRBJ1-2, the V gene TRBV9, with D possibly being TRBD1 (6 bases). CDR3 length equals 14 residues. Trimming shortened V by 4 bases and J by 7 bases, and 17 bases separated the two germline ends. CDR1 is SGDLS, CDR2 YYNGEE, per germline. The chain's CDR3 is CASSSQPGAGGYTF. CDR3 sequence (DNA): TGTGCCAGCAGCTCGCAGCCAGGGGCCGGTGGCTACACCTTC.

This sequence joins TRBV11-2 and TRBJ2-1; 8 nucleotides line up with TRBD1. The CDR3 consists of 15 residues. Germline V lookup: CDR1 SGHAT, CDR2 FQNNGV. V dropped 6 bases and J dropped 3; count of bases not matched to a gene: 7. DNA of the CDR3: TGTGCCAGCAGAATCCGACAGGGGTACTACAATGAGCAGTTCTTC. Protein sequence: CASRIRQGYYNEQFF. Full variable domain (remainder filled in from reference TRBV11-2 and TRBJ2-1): EAGVAQSPRYKIIEKRQSVAFWCNPISGHATLYWYQQILGQGPKLLIQFQNNGVVDDSQLPKDRFSAERLKGVDSTLKIQPAKLEDSAVYLCASRIRQGYYNEQFFGPGTRLTVL.

V usage is TRBV13 and J usage is TRBJ1-1; D is perhaps TRBD1 (6 bases). Germline V CDR1 and CDR2: PRHDT, FYEKMQ (reference sequence). CDR3 length: 15 amino acids. V lost 2 bases, J lost 1 base, and 11 bases lay in between. The chain's CDR3 is CASSLSLRGNTEAFF. CDR3 nucleotide sequence: TGTGCCAGCAGCTTATCCCTCAGGGGGAACACTGAAGCTTTCTTT.

This chain joins TRBV10-3 and TRBJ2-2; D is perhaps TRBD1 (6 bases). The CDR3 consists of 16 residues. The germline gives CDR1 ENHRY, CDR2 SYGVKD. V lost 2 bases, J lost 7 bases, and 17 bases lay in between. This CDR3 reads CAISERNRAKHGELFF. The CDR3 bases are TGTGCCATCAGTGAGAGGAACAGGGCCAAACACGGGGAGCTGTTTTTT.

The chain combines TRBV9 with TRBJ1-5; D perhaps matches TRBD1 (5 bases). V dropped 4 bases and J dropped 0 bases, with 11 bases sitting between them. There are 15 residues in the CDR3. The germline V gene has CDR1 SGDLS and CDR2 YYNGEE. CDR3 sequence: CASSQGANSNQPQHF. CDR3 sequence (DNA): TGTGCCAGCAGCCAAGGGGCTAATAGCAATCAGCCCCAGCATTTT. Complete variable domain (other parts from reference TRBV9 and TRBJ1-5): DSGVTQTPKHLITATGQRVTLRCSPRSGDLSVYWYQQSLDQGLQFLIQYYNGEERAKGNILERFSAQQFPDLHSELNLSSLELGDSALYFCASSQGANSNQPQHFGDGTRLSIL.

J is TRBJ2-1 and V is TRBV28, with 8 bases lining up with TRBD2. With 6 bases clipped from V and 8 bases from J, the junction kept 12 bases outside the gene matches. Looked up from germline, CDR1 is MDHEN and CDR2 is SYDVKM. CDR3 length: 15 residues. The CDR3 sequence is CASSPIEAGEDEQFF. The CDR3 DNA reads as TGTGCCAGCAGCCCCATCGAAGCGGGAGAGGATGAGCAGTTCTTC.

V and J are TRBV28 and TRBJ2-5; 10 bases are shared with TRBD2. Losses at the gene ends were 1 base for V and 4 bases for J; bases not matched to a gene: 9. CDR1 and CDR2 from the germline V gene are MDHEN and SYDVKM. The length of the CDR3 is 17 residues. CDR3 bases: TGTGCCAGCAGTTTATTGTCGGCTAGCGGGAGTGGAGAGACCCAGTACTTC. The encoded protein is CASSLLSASGSGETQYF.

The chain uses TRBV18 and TRBJ1-2, with 9 bases identical to TRBD1. Germline CDR1 is KGHSH and CDR2 is LQKENI. The CDR3 sequence is 19 residues long. V trimming: 3 bases; J trimming: 0 bases; junction bases outside the gene matches: 14. Here the CDR3 reads CASSPLGGTGKVANYGYTF. The CDR3 DNA follows: TGTGCCAGCTCACCCCTCGGAGGGACAGGGAAGGTGGCTAACTATGGCTACACCTTC.

The chain combines TRBV5-6 with TRBJ1-6; the D gene is possibly TRBD1 (5 bases). CDR3 length equals 16 residues. Germline V gene data show CDR1 as SGHDT and CDR2 as YYEEEE. Trimming removed 3 bases from V and 7 bases from J, with 17 bases in between. The CDR3 spells CASSWFGAGRNSPLHF. DNA of the CDR3: TGTGCCAGCAGCTGGTTTGGGGCAGGTCGAAATTCACCCCTCCACTTT.